This paragraph covers one TCR beta chain sequence. After removal of 6 bases from V and 7 bases from J, the junction contained 12 bases not matched to a gene. There are 15 residues in the CDR3. The germline gives CDR1 MNHNS, CDR2 SASEGT. The authors amplified TCR beta CDR3 regions, and they did so from RNA transcripts for repertoire sequencing. The authors performed first-round RT-PCR with HTBI primers and then a second-round multiplex PCR. TCRdb redid the calling of the multiplex PCR reads with MiXCR, one entry per CDR3 protein. The repertoire holds some 350,000 distinct CDR3 sequences, 15% to 20% seen once, with roughly 2.3% in the top ten. This sample was taken from a study of Graves' ophthalmopathy and Graves' hyperthyroidism. Study information: Before any treatment, peripheral blood was taken at the initial diagnosis.

Uncontrolled infections, other autoimmune diseases, pregnancy or lactation barred patients from enrollment. The sequencing input was peripheral blood. The chain has TRBV6-1 and TRBJ2-3, with 8 bases identical to TRBD1. This clonotype was sampled from an adult woman with stable Graves' hyperthyroidism. The DNA for the CDR3 is TGTGCCAGCAGCCTCCAGGACAGGGCTTTGTATACGCAGTATTTT. It specifies CASSLQDRALYTQYF.